This T cell receptor beta chain is from a study of cytomegalovirus exposure and HLA in healthy donors. In germline, CDR1 is SGHTA, CDR2 FQGNSA. The CDR3 is 14 residues long. PCR employed 60 Vbeta and 13 Jbeta primers. Repertoires were generated with immunoSEQ multiplex PCR, while TCRdb's copy carries only in-frame clones and drops some. Its table records under 70,000 clones. This TCR derives from a woman aged 30 to 39 in good health and CMV-seropositive. Sequencing input: PBMCs. The V call is TRBV7-2, the J call TRBJ2-5; no clear D gene. The J call is uncertain, as TRBJ2-7 better fits the DNA end. The DNA of the CDR3 is TGTGCCAGCAGCTCCAGCATGCAGGCCTACGAGCAGTACTTC. Its protein product is CASSSSMQAYEQYF.